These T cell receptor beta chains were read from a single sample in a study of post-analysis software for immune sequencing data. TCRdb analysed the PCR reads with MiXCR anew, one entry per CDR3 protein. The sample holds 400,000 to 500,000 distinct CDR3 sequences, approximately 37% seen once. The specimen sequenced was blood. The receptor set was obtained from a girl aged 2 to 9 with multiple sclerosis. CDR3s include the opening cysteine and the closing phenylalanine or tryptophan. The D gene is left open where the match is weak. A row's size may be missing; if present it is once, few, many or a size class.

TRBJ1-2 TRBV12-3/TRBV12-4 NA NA CASLTDGNYGYTF TGTGCCAGCCTAACTGACGGGAACTATGGCTACACCTTC
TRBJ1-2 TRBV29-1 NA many CSVLGGYGYTF TGCAGCGTACTAGGAGGCTATGGCTACACCTTC
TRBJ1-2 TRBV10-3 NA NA CAIGPSSYGYTF TGTGCCATAGGGCCGTCTTCCTATGGCTACACCTTC
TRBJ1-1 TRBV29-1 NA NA CSVVTLTGTEAFF TGCAGCGTCGTGACACTAACGGGTACTGAAGCTTTCTTT
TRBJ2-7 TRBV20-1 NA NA CSARTRSSYEQYF TGCAGTGCTAGAACTCGGAGCTCCTACGAGCAGTACTTC
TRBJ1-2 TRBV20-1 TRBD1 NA CSARQTGYDYGYTF TGCAGTGCTAGACAGACAGGGTACGACTATGGCTACACCTTC
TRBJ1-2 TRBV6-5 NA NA CASSYGTHYYGYTF TGTGCCAGCAGTTACGGAACCCATTACTATGGCTACACCTTC
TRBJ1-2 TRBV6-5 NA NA CASRLTASYGYTF TGTGCCAGCAGGTTGACAGCGAGCTATGGCTACACCTTC
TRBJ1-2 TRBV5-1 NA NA CASSLFGGNYGYTF TGCGCCAGCAGCTTGTTTGGTGGGAACTATGGCTACACCTTC
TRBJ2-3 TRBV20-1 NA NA CSARTPGTLTDTQYF TGCAGTGCGAGAACCCCTGGGACTCTCACAGATACGCAGTATTTT
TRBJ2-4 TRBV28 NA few CASSPYPQSVAKNIQYF TGTGCCAGCAGCCCTTACCCACAGAGCGTAGCCAAAAACATTCAGTACTTC
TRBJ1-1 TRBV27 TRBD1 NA CASSFRGREGTEAFF TGTGCCAGCAGTTTCAGGGGGCGAGAAGGGACTGAAGCTTTCTTT
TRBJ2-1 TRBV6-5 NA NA CASSTGDFPSYNEQFF TGTGCCAGCAGTACTGGAGATTTTCCCTCCTACAATGAGCAGTTCTTC
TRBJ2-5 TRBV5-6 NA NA CASSFVRGSTQETQYF TGTGCCAGCAGCTTCGTAAGGGGGAGCACGCAAGAGACCCAGTACTTC
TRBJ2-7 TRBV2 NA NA CASSVFPGLSYEQYF TGTGCCAGCAGTGTATTTCCGGGGCTTTCCTACGAGCAGTACTTC
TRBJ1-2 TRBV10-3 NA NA CAISGTDNYGYTF TGTGCCATCAGTGGGACAGATAACTATGGCTACACCTTC
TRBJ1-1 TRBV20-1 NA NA CSARNSPGEAFF TGCAGTGCTAGAAACTCACCGGGTGAAGCTTTCTTT
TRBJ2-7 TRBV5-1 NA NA CASSLGLLNNEQYF TGCGCCAGCAGCCTGGGACTCCTCAACAATGAGCAGTACTTC
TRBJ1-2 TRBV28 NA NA CASSDSSVGGWEDGYTF TGTGCCAGCAGTGATTCCAGCGTGGGGGGATGGGAGGATGGCTACACCTTC
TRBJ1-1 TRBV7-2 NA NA CASSLSLGRGNTEAFF TGTGCCAGCAGCTTAAGCTTGGGGCGCGGGAACACTGAAGCTTTCTTT
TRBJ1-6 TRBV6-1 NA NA CASSENRGSYNSLLHF TGTGCCAGCAGTGAGAACAGAGGCTCCTATAATTCACTCCTCCACTTT
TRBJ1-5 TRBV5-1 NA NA CASRFTGDSNQPQHF TGCGCCAGCAGGTTTACCGGGGATAGCAATCAGCCCCAGCATTTT
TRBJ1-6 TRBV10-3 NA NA CAISDSAGGPGISPLHF TGTGCCATCAGTGACTCCGCTGGGGGGCCAGGGATTTCACCCCTCCACTTT
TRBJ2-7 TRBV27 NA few CASSEGNEQYF TGTGCCAGCAGTGAGGGAAACGAGCAGTACTTC
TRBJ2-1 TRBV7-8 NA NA CASSTRDNEQFF TGTGCCAGCAGCACGAGGGACAATGAGCAGTTCTTC
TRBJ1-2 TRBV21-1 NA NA CASYRRRSANYGYTF TGTGCCAGCTACCGAAGGCGTTCAGCAAACTATGGCTACACCTTC
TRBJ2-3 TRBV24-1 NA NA CATSDLGGRSSTDTQYF TGTGCCACCAGTGATTTAGGGGGAAGGAGTAGCACAGATACGCAGTATTTT
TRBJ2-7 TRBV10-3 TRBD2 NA CAISDTIAGAYEQYF TGTGCCATCAGTGACACCATAGCGGGAGCCTACGAGCAGTACTTC
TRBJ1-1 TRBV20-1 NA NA CSKKSGSEAFF TGCAGTAAAAAAAGTGGGTCAGAGGCTTTCTTT
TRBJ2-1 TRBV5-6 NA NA CASSLMVVWETGYNEQFF TGTGCCAGCAGCTTGATGGTGGTTTGGGAGACCGGCTACAATGAGCAGTTCTTC
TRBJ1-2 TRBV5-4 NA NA CASSLDSEGYTF TGTGCCAGCAGCTTAGACAGCGAGGGCTACACCTTC
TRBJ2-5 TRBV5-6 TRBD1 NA CASSLSGQGLWQETQYF TGTGCCAGCAGCTTGAGTGGACAGGGGTTGTGGCAAGAGACCCAGTACTTC
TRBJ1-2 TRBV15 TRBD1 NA CATSRAQGADGYTF TGTGCCACCAGCAGAGCACAGGGGGCTGATGGCTACACCTTC
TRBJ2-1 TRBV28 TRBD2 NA CASSTQPRTSGEQFF TGTGCCAGCAGTACCCAACCTCGGACTAGCGGAGAGCAGTTCTTC
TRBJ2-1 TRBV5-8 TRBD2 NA CASSLALAAETQFF TGTGCCAGCAGCTTAGCCCTAGCGGCGGAGACCCAGTTCTTC
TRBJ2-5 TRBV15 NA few CATSRDQGRTQYF TGTGCCACCAGCAGAGATCAGGGTCGAACCCAGTACTTC
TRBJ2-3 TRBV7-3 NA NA CASSLHGGSDTQYF TGTGCCAGCAGCTTACACGGCGGATCAGATACGCAGTATTTT